These 20 T cell receptor beta chains were sequenced from one sample in a study of T cell responses to AZD1222 COVID-19 vaccine. Profiling relied on immunoSEQ multiplex PCR, and the TCRdb table lists in-frame clones only, not all of them. This sample has nearly 110,000 clones, with around nine tenths found just once. The specimen comprised peripheral blood, sampled 28 days after the second AZD1222 dose. The receptor set was obtained from an adult who received the AZD1222 COVID-19 vaccine.

The chain links TRBV10-2 to TRBJ2-7, with D perhaps TRBD2 (5 bases). Germline CDR1 WSHSY, CDR2 SAAADI. The CDR3 sequence is 12 residues long. V dropped 8 bases and J dropped 0 bases, with 8 bases sitting between them. The CDR3 coding sequence is TGCGCCAGCGCGGGCAGCTCCTACGAGCAGTACTTC. It encodes CASAGSSYEQYF.

The table lists this clone with a few counts. The J gene is TRBJ1-1, the V gene TRBV21-1; the table's D call TRBD1 went unverified against the DNA. TRBV21-1 is deemed a pseudogene. This CDR3 region has 16 residues. CDR3 sequence: CASRNLIGTGNTEAFF. CDR3 coding DNA: TGTGCCAGCAGGAATCTCATCGGGACAGGGAACACTGAAGCTTTCTTT.

This rearrangement joins TRBV2 to TRBJ2-7; 9 nucleotides line up with TRBD1. Germline loops: CDR1 SNHLY, CDR2 FYNNEI. Trimming removed 2 bases from V and 4 bases from J; junction bases left unmatched: 6. This CDR3 has 15 amino acids. Here the CDR3 reads CASSERGQGLYEQYF. CDR3 DNA: TGTGCCAGCAGTGAACGGGGACAGGGATTATACGAGCAGTACTTC. Full variable domain (remainder filled in from reference TRBV2 and TRBJ2-7): EPEVTQTPSHQVTQMGQEVILRCVPISNHLYFYWYRQILGQKVEFLVSFYNNEISEKSEIFDDQFSVERPDGSNFTLKIRSTKLEDSAMYFCASSERGQGLYEQYFGPGTRLTVT.

This clone was seen a single time. The rearrangement links TRBV28 to TRBJ2-2; 11 bases fit TRBD1. The CDR3 runs 16 residues. The V segment lost 9 bases and the J segment 4 bases; nucleotides outside the gene matches: 10. CDR1 MDHEN and CDR2 SYDVKM come from the germline V gene. The CDR3 nucleotides read TGTGCCAGTTTTTCCGCGGGGACAGGGGGCACCGGGGAGCTGTTTTTT. It translates to CASFSAGTGGTGELFF. The variable domain in full, with the rest retrieved from reference TRBV28 and TRBJ2-2, is DVKVTQSSRYLVKRTGEKVFLECVQDMDHENMFWYRQDPGLGLRLIYFSYDVKMKEKGDIPEGYSVSREKKERFSLILESASTNQTSMYLCASFSAGTGGTGELFFGEGSRLTVL.

This clone was detected only once. The rearrangement joins TRBV19 to TRBJ1-2, with D perhaps TRBD1 (5 bases). The CDR3 sequence is 13 residues long. Trimming stripped 1 base from V and 7 bases from J, with 10 bases between. The germline V gene has CDR1 LNHDA and CDR2 SQIVND (reference sequence). In DNA, the CDR3 is TGTGCCAGTAGTATAGTCGGGGGAGCTGGCTACACCTTC. This sequence encodes CASSIVGGAGYTF.

The chain uses TRBV28 and TRBJ1-6; D not certain. This CDR3 is 17 amino acids long. The germline V and J ends were trimmed by 2 bases and 6 bases, with 17 bases remaining between them. Looked up from germline, CDR1 is MDHEN and CDR2 is SYDVKM. The CDR3 loop is CASSLNPAYSLNSPLHF. The CDR3 DNA reads TGTGCCAGCAGTTTAAACCCGGCCTACAGCCTTAATTCACCCCTCCACTTT.

The chain combines TRBV6-2 or TRBV6-3 with TRBJ1-3, with D hard to call. The CDR3 covers 15 residues. Germline CDR1 MNHEY, CDR2 SVGEGT. Trimming pared 0 bases from V and 2 bases from J, leaving 8 bases between. CDR3 protein: CASSYSTAAGNTIYF. Written as DNA, the CDR3 is TGTGCCAGCAGTTACTCGACCGCAGCTGGAAACACCATATATTTT.

V and J are TRBV19 and TRBJ1-5; D unclear. There are 18 residues in the CDR3. The V and J ends lost 7 bases and 2 bases respectively, with 24 bases between them. Per the germline V gene, CDR1 is LNHDA and CDR2 is SQIVND (reference sequence). CDR3 nucleotide sequence: TGTGCCAGTACTCGTTCCAGCAACACGGGGAGCGGCAATCAGCCCCAGCATTTT. This gives the protein CASTRSSNTGSGNQPQHF.

The chain combines TRBV6-1 with TRBJ1-2, with D unclear. Germline V gene sequence: CDR1 MNHNS, CDR2 SASEGT. Deletions cut 3 bases from V and 4 bases from J, with 6 bases between. This CDR3 is 12 amino acids long. The CDR3 sequence is CASSDRVYGYTF. In DNA form, the CDR3 reads TGTGCCAGCAGTGACCGAGTCTATGGCTACACCTTC.

This chain connects TRBV29-1 to TRBJ1-1; the match to TRBD1 covers 11 bases. Germline-derived CDR1 and CDR2 are SQVTM and ANQGSEA. V lost 7 bases, J lost 4 bases, and 2 bases stayed unmatched. This CDR3 comprises 12 residues. This CDR3 reads CSGGTGGTEAFF. The DNA for the CDR3 is TGCAGCGGGGGGACAGGGGGCACTGAAGCTTTCTTT.

The V call is TRBV2, the J call TRBJ2-1; D gene ambiguous. V was trimmed by 4 bases and J by 7 bases, leaving 14 bases between them. CDR3 length equals 14 residues. Germline V gene lookup returns CDR1 SNHLY and CDR2 FYNNEI. The CDR3 DNA is TGTGCCAGCAGTGTTCGAGGATCCCTGAATGAGCAGTTCTTC. Amino acid sequence: CASSVRGSLNEQFF.

Comments on this clone: This specimen includes other DNA sequences encoding the same CDR3. The V call is TRBV9, the J call TRBJ1-1, with a possible D match to TRBD1 (6 bases). V dropped 0 bases and J dropped 4 bases, with 7 bases sitting between them. CDR1 and CDR2 from the germline V gene are SGDLS and YYNGEE. The CDR3 has 13 residues. The CDR3 spells CASSVGGATEAFF. The CDR3 DNA is TGTGCCAGCAGCGTAGGGGGGGCCACTGAAGCTTTCTTT.

The chain has TRBV27 and TRBJ1-2; D is ambiguous. Deletions cut 6 bases from V and 2 bases from J, with 16 bases between. There are 15 residues in the CDR3. Germline lookup yields CDR1 MNHEY and CDR2 SMNVEV (reference sequence). The CDR3 loop is CASRPVEGSNYGYTF. In nucleotides, the CDR3 is TGTGCCAGCAGACCCGTGGAGGGCTCGAACTATGGCTACACCTTC.

CDR3 nucleotide sequence: TGTGCCAGTAGTATTGATTCCCGCGGCACAGATACGCAGTATTTT. It codes for CASSIDSRGTDTQYF. This chain joins TRBV19 and TRBJ2-3; no firm D call. CDR3 length: 15 amino acids. Trimming pared 3 bases from V and 1 base from J, leaving 11 bases between. The germline CDR1 and CDR2 sequences are LNHDA and SQIVND (reference sequence).

The chain employs TRBV6-6 and TRBJ2-1; possible D gene TRBD2, 6 bases. The CDR3 is 14 residues long. Germline V gene data show CDR1 as MNHNY and CDR2 as SVGAGI (reference sequence). Trimming removed 2 bases at V and 7 bases at J, with 12 bases between. CDR3 residues: CASSYGWGVNEQFF. The CDR3 DNA reads as TGTGCCAGCAGTTACGGGTGGGGGGTGAATGAGCAGTTCTTC.

This chain connects TRBV19 to TRBJ1-5; D unresolved. The CDR3 contains 15 residues. Germline CDR1 LNHDA, CDR2 SQIVND (reference sequence). V was cut by 2 bases and J by 0 bases, with 8 bases left in between. The CDR3 reads CASSIYRNSNQPQHF. The CDR3 bases are TGTGCCAGTAGTATATACAGAAATAGCAATCAGCCCCAGCATTTT.

The chain couples TRBV27 to TRBJ2-7, with TRBD1 identical over 9 bases. Germline V gives CDR1 MNHEY, CDR2 SMNVEV (reference sequence). The trim removed 6 bases at V and 3 bases at J, leaving 12 bases unmatched. The CDR3 totals 16 residues. Here the CDR3 reads CASRHAPGTGNYEQYF. In DNA form, the CDR3 reads TGTGCCAGCAGACATGCACCCGGGACAGGGAACTACGAGCAGTACTTC.

The V gene is TRBV19, the J gene TRBJ2-7; TRBD2 matches 7 bases. Germline V gene data show CDR1 as LNHDA and CDR2 as SQIVND (reference sequence). The J segment lost 2 bases and the V segment lost 7 bases, leaving 11 bases of the junction unmatched. This CDR3 is 15 amino acids long. CDR3 sequence (DNA): TGTGCCAGTACGAGGTTTGCGGGGGAGACCTACGAGCAGTACTTC. It encodes CASTRFAGETYEQYF.

The gene calls are TRBV4-1 and TRBJ2-7, with no clear D. The V end lost 0 bases, the J end lost 3 bases, and 6 bases lay between the germline ends. This CDR3 contains 13 residues. Germline assignment: CDR1 MGHRA and CDR2 YSYEKL. CDR3 DNA: TGCGCCAGCAGCCAAGAGAAAGTCTACGAGCAGTACTTC. It encodes CASSQEKVYEQYF.

This clone was observed a few times. The chain has TRBV4-1 and TRBJ1-1; D is unresolved. Germline V lookup: CDR1 MGHRA, CDR2 YSYEKL. Trimming shortened V by 3 bases and J by 5 bases, and 16 bases separated the two germline ends. This CDR3 has 15 amino acids. Here the CDR3 DNA reads TGCGCCAGCAGCCACCCCGTGGGATTAGGGACTGAAGCTTTCTTT. It specifies CASSHPVGLGTEAFF.